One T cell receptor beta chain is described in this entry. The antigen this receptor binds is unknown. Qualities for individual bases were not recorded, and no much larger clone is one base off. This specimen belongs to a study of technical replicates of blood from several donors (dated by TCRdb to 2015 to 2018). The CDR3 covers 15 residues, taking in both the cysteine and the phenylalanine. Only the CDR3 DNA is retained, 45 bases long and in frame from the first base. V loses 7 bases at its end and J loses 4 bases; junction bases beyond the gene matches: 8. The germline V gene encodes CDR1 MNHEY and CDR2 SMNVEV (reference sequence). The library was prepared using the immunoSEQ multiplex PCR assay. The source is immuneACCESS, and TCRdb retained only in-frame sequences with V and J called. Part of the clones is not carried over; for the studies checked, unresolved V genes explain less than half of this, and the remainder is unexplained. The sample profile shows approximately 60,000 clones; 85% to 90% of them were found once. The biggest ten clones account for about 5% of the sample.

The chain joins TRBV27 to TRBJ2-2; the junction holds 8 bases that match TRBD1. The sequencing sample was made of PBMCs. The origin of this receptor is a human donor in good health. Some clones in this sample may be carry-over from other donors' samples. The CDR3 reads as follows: CASTKTGVATGELFF. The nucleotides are TGTGCCAGCACTAAGACAGGGGTCGCCACCGGGGAGCTGTTTTTT.